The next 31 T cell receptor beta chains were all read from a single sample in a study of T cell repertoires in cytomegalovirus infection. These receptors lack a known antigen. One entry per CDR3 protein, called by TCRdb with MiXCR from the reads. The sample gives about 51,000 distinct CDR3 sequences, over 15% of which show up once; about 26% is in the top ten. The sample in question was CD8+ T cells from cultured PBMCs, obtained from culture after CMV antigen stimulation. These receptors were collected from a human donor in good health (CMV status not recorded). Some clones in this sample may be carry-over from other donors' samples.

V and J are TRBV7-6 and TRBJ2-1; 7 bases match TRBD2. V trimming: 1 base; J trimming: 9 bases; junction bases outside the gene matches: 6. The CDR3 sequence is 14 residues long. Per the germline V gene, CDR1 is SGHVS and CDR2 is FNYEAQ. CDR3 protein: CASSLVPSGVEQFF. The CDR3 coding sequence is TGTGCCAGCAGCTTAGTACCTAGCGGAGTTGAGCAGTTCTTC.

The CDR3: CATSRPGQGILFF. CDR3 bases: TGTGCCACCAGCAGACCCGGACAGGGGATTCTGTTTTTT. The rearrangement uses TRBV15 and TRBJ1-4; 9 bases align to TRBD1. This CDR3 has 13 residues. V gave up 2 bases and J gave up 14 bases; unmatched junction bases: 6. Germline values: CDR1 LNHNV, CDR2 YYDKDF (reference sequence).

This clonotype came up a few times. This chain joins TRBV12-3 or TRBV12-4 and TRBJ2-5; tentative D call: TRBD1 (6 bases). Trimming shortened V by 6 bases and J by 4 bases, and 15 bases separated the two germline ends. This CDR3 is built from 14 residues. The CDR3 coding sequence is TGTGCCAGCAGCCCCCTTCAGGGGAGAGAGACCCAGTACTTC. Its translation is CASSPLQGRETQYF.

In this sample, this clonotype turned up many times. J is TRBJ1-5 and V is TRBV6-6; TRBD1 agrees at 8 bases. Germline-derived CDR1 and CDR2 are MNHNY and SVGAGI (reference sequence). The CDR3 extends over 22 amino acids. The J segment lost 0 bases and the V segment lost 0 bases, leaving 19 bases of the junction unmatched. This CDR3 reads CASSYSPGTGGRGEYSNQPQHF. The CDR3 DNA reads TGTGCCAGCAGTTACTCTCCCGGGACAGGAGGGAGAGGAGAATATAGCAATCAGCCCCAGCATTTT.

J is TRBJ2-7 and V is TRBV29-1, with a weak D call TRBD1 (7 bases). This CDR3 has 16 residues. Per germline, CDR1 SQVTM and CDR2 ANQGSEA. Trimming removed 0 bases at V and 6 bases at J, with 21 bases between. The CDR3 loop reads CSVEDLGGRGIGEQYF. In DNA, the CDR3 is TGCAGCGTTGAAGATCTCGGGGGCAGGGGGATCGGCGAGCAGTACTTC.

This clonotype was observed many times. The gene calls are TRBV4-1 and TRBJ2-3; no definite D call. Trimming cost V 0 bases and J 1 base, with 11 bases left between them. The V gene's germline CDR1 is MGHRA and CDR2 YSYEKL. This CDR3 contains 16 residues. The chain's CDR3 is CASSQETQRGTDTQYF. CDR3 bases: TGCGCCAGCAGCCAAGAAACCCAGCGTGGCACAGATACGCAGTATTTT.

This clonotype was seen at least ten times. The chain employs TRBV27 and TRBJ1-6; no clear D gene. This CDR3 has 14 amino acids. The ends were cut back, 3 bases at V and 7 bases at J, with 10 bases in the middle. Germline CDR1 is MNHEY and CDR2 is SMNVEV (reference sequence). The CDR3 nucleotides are TGTGCCAGCAGTTTGGGAGGAGGGAATTCACCCCTCCACTTT. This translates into CASSLGGGNSPLHF.

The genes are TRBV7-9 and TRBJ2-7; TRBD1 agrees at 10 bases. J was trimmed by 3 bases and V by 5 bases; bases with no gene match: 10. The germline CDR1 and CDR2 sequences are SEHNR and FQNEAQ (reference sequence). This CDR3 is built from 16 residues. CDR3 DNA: TGTGCCAGCAGCCTTTCTCGGACAGGGGGGTTCTACGAGCAGTACTTC. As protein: CASSLSRTGGFYEQYF.

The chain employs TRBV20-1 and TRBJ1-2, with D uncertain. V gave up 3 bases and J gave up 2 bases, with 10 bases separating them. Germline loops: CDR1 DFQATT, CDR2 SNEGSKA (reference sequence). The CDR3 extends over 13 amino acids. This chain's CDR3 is CSASPSNNYGYTF. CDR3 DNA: TGCAGTGCTAGTCCGTCCAACAACTATGGCTACACCTTC.

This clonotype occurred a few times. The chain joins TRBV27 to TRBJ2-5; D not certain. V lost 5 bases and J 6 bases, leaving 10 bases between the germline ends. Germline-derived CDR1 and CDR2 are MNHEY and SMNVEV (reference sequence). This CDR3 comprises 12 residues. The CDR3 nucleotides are TGTGCCAGCAGTCCGGTCGGAAAGACCCAGTACTTC. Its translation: CASSPVGKTQYF.

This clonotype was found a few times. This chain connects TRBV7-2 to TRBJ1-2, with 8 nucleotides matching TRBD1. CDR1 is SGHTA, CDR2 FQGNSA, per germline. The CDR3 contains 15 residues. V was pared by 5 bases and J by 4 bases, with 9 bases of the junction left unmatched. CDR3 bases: TGTGCCAGCAGCGCATCAGGGGGCGCCGGCTATGGCTACACCTTC. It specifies CASSASGGAGYGYTF.

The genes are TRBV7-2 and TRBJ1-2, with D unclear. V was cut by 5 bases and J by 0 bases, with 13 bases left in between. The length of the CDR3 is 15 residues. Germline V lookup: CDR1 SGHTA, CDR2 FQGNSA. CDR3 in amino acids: CASSDRSITNYGYTF. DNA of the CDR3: TGTGCCAGCAGCGATAGGAGTATTACTAACTATGGCTACACCTTC. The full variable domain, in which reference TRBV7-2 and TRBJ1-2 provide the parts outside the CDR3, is GAGVSQSPSNKVTEKGKDVELRCDPISGHTALYWYRQSLGQGLEFLIYFQGNSAPDKSGLPSDRFSAERTGGSVSTLTIQRTQQEDSAVYLCASSDRSITNYGYTFGSGTRLTVV.

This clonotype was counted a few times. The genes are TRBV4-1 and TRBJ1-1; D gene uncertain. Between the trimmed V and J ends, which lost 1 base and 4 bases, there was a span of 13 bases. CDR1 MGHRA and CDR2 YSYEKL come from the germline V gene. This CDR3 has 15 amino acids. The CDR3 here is CASSQGRGLSTEAFF. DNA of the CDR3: TGCGCCAGCAGCCAAGGGAGAGGGTTGAGCACTGAAGCTTTCTTT.

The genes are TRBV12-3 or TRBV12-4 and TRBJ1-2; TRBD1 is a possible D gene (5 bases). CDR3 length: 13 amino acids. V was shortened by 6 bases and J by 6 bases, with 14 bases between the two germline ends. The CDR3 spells CASRPMGLHGYTF. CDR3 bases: TGTGCCAGCAGACCTATGGGACTTCATGGCTACACCTTC.

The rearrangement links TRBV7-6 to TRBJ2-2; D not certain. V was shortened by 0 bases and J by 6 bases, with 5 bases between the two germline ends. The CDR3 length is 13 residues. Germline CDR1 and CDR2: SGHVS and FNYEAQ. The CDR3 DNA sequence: TGTGCCAGCAGCTTAGCAGGACCCGGGGAGCTGTTTTTT. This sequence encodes CASSLAGPGELFF. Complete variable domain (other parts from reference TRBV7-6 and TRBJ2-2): GAGVSQSPRYKVTKRGQDVALRCDPISGHVSLYWYRQALGQGPEFLTYFNYEAQQDKSGLPNDRFSAERPEGSISTLTIQRTEQRDSAMYRCASSLAGPGELFFGEGSRLTVL.

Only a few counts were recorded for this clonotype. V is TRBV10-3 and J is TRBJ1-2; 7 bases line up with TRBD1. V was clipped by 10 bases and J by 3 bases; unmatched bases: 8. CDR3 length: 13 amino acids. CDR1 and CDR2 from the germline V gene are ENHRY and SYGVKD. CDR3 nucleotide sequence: TGTGCCACCACAGGGGTTGATGACTATGGCTACACCTTC. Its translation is CATTGVDDYGYTF.

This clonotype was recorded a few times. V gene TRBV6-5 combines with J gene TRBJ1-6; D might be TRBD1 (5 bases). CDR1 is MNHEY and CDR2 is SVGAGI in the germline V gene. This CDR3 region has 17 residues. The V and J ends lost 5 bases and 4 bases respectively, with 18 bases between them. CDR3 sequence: CASSQGATVAYNSPLHF. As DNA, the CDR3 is TGTGCCAGCAGTCAGGGAGCCACCGTTGCGTATAATTCACCCCTCCACTTT.

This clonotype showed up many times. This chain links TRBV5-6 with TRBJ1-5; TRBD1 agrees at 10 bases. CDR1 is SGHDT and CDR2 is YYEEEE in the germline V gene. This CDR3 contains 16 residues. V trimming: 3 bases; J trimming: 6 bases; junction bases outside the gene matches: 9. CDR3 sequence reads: CASSSTGQGNLQPQHF. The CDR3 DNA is TGTGCCAGCAGCTCAACGGGACAGGGGAACCTTCAGCCCCAGCATTTT.

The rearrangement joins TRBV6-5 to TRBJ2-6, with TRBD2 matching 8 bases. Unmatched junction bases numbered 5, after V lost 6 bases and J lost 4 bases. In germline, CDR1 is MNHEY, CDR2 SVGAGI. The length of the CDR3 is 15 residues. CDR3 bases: TGTGCCAGCAGCACGGGGGGGGACGGGGCCAACGTCCTGACTTTC. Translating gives CASSTGGDGANVLTF.

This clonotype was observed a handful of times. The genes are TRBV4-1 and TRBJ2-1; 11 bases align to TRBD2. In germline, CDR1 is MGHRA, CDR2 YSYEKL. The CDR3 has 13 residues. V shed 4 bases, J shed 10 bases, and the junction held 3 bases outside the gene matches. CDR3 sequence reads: CASSPRLAGEQFF. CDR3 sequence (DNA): TGCGCCAGCAGCCCTAGACTAGCGGGAGAGCAGTTCTTC.

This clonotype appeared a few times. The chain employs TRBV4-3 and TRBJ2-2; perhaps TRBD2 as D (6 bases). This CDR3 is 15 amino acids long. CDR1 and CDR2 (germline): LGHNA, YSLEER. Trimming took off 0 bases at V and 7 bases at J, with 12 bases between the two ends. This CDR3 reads CASSQDRRAGGELFF. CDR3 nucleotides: TGCGCCAGCAGCCAAGATCGTAGAGCGGGCGGGGAGCTGTTTTTT.

CDR3 sequence: CASSLSIGVYTDTQYF. The CDR3 bases are TGTGCCAGCAGCTTATCAATTGGGGTGTACACAGATACGCAGTATTTT. The rearrangement links TRBV7-8 to TRBJ2-3; D ambiguous. The CDR3 runs 16 residues. Germline V gene lookup returns CDR1 SGHVS and CDR2 FQNEAQ. The V and J ends lost 2 bases and 2 bases respectively, with 14 bases between them.

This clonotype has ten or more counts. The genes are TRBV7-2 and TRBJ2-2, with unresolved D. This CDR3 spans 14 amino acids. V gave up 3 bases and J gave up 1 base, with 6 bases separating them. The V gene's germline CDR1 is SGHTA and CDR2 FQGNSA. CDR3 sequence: CASSFNRNTGELFF. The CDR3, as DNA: TGTGCCAGCAGCTTTAACAGGAACACCGGGGAGCTGTTTTTT.

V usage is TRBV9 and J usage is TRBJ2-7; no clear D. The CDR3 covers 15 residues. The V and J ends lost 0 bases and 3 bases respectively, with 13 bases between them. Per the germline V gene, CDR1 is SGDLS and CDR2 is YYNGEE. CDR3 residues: CASSVEPSTNYEQYF. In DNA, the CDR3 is TGTGCCAGCAGCGTAGAACCCTCAACTAACTACGAGCAGTACTTC.

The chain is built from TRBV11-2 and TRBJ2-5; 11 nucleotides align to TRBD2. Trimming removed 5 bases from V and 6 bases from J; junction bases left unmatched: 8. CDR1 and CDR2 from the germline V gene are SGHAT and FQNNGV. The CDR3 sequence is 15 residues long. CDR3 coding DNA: TGTGCCAGCAGCCCTTTTAGCGGGGGGGACAAGACCCAGTACTTC. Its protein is CASSPFSGGDKTQYF.

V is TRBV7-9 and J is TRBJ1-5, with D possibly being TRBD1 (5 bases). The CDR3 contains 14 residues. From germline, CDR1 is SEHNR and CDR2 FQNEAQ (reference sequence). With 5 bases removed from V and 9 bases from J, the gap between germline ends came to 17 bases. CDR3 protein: CASSPNRDGLPQHF. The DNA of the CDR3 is TGTGCCAGCAGCCCTAATCGGGACGGACTGCCCCAGCATTTT.

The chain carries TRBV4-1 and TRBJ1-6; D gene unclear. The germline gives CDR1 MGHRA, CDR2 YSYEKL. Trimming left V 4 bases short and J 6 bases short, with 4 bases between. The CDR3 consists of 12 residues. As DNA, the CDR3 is TGCGCCAGCAGCCCCGGTAATTCACCCCTCCACTTT. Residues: CASSPGNSPLHF.

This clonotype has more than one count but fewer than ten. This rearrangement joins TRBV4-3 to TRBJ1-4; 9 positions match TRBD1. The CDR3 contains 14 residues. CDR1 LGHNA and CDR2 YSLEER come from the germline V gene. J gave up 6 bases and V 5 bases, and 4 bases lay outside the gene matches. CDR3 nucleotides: TGCGCCAGCAGCAATTACAGGGGGCATGAAAAACTGTTTTTT. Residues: CASSNYRGHEKLFF.

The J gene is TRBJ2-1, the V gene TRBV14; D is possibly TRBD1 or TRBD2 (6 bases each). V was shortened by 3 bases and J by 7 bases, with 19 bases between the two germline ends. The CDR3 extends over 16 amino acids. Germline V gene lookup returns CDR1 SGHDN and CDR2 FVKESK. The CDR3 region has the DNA TGTGCCAGCAGCCAGGCCTTTATAATAGGGGGGAATGAGCAGTTCTTC. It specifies CASSQAFIIGGNEQFF.

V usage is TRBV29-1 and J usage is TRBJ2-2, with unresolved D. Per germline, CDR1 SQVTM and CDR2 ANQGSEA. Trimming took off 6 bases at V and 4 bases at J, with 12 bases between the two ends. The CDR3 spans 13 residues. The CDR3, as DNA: TGCAGCGTCGATGCTTTAGGCACCGGGGAGCTGTTTTTT. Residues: CSVDALGTGELFF.

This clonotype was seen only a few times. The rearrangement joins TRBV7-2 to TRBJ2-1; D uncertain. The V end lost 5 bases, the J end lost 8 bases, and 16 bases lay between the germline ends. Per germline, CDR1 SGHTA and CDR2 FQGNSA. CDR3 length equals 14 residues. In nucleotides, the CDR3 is TGTGCCAGCAGCCGTTCCCACGTCCCGGATGAGCAGTTCTTC. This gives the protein CASSRSHVPDEQFF.